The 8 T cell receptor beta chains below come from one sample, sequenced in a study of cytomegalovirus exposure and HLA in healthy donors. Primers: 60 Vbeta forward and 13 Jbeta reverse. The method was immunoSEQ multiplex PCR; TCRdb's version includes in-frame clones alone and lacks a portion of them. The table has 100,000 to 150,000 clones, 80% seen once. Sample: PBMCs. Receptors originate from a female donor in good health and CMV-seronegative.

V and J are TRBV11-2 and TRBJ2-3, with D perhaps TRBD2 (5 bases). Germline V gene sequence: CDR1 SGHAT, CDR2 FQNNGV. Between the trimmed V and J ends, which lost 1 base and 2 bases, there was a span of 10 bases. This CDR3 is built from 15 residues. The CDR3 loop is CASSLAGVITDTQYF. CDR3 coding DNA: TGTGCCAGCAGCTTAGCCGGGGTCATCACAGATACGCAGTATTTT.

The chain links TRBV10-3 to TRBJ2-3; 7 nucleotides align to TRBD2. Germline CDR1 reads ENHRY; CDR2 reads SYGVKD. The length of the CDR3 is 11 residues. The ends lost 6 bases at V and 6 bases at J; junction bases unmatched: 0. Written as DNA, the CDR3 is TGTGCCATCAGCGGGGGGGATACGCAGTATTTT. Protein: CAISGGDTQYF.

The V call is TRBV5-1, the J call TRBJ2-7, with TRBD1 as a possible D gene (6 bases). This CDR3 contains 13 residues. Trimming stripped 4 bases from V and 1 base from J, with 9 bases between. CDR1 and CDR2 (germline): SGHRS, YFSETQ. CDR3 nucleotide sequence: TGCGCCAGCAGCAGGCAGGGGTCCTACGAGCAGTACTTC. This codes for CASSRQGSYEQYF.

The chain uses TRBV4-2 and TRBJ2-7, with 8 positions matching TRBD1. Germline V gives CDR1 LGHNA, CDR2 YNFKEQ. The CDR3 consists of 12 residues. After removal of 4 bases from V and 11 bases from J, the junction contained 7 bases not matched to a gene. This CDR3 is CASSLATGDKYF. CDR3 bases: TGTGCCAGCAGCCTGGCGACAGGGGATAAGTACTTC.

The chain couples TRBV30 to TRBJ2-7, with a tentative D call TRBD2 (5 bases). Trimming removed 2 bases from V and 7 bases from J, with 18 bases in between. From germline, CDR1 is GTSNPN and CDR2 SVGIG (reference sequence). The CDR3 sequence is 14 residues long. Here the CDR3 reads CAWSLNPFSGEQYF. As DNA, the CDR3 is TGTGCCTGGAGTCTCAATCCCTTTTCGGGGGAGCAGTACTTC.

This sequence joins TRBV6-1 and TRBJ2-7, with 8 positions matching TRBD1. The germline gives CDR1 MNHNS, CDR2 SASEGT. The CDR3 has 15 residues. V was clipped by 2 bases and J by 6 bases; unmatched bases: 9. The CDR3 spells CASSEFMQGAAEQYF. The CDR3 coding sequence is TGTGCCAGCAGTGAATTTATGCAGGGGGCAGCCGAGCAGTACTTC.

CDR3 sequence (DNA): TGTGCCAGTAGAGTATGGCTGCCCAGGGCTGGGAATCAGCCCCAGCATTTT. It specifies CASRVWLPRAGNQPQHF. The genes are TRBV19 and TRBJ1-5; D may be TRBD1 (5 bases). This CDR3 has 17 residues. Trimming shortened V by 6 bases and J by 4 bases, and 22 bases separated the two germline ends. Germline V gene sequence: CDR1 LNHDA, CDR2 SQIVND (reference sequence).

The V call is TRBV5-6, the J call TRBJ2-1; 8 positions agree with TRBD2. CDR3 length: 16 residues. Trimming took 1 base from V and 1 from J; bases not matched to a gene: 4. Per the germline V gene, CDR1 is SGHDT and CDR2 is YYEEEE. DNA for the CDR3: TGTGCCAGCAGCTTGCCCAGCGGGGGATCCTACAATGAGCAGTTCTTC. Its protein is CASSLPSGGSYNEQFF.